The clone carrying this T cell receptor beta chain was detected only once. Antigen specificity is unknown. This sample was taken from a study of shared clonotypes between healthy human individuals. Overall study: CD4 naive cells filled three plates per donor, CD4 memory three, CD8 naive two and CD8 memory one.

CDR1 and CDR2 (germline): MRHNA, SNTAGT. This CDR3 is 15 amino acids long. V was pared by 5 bases and J by 8 bases, with 9 bases of the junction left unmatched. Clones were sequenced by immunoSEQ multiplex PCR, and TCRdb holds only the in-frame ones, with some missing. The sample lists 90,000 to 130,000 clones; about 63% were seen once. Broader study findings: Rarefaction indicated that sorted-subset sequencing remained incomplete although depth was large.

The sequencing sample was made of memory CD8+ T cells sorted from blood. Subset of the sample: CD45RO+ cells pooled with CCR7-negative TemRA cells. The chain combines TRBV6-4 with TRBJ2-1, with 10 positions matching TRBD2. This clonotype was sampled from a woman aged 30 to 39 in good health. The CDR3 is CASSNVAGGEDEQFF. DNA of the CDR3: TGTGCCAGCAGTAATGTAGCGGGAGGAGAGGATGAGCAGTTCTTC.